This TCR beta chain was retrieved from a study of regulatory T cells in long-lasting Graves disease. In regard to this clonotype: Its matching antigen is unknown.

In building TCR beta libraries, iRepertoire HTBI primers were used together with Arm-PCR of CDR3 regions. TCRdb recomputed calls from the multiplex PCR reads with MiXCR, one row per CDR3 protein. The sample yields about 560,000 distinct CDR3 sequences, 15% to 20% seen once. Indicated time point: newly diagnosed GD, antithyroid drugs for less than 3 months. Scientists built the TCR library using RNA that was extracted from PBMCs. Patients with Graves' disease were diagnosed by American Thyroid Association guidelines. Regarding the study as a whole: Study was limited to peripheral blood, excluding thyroid tissue.

The CDR3 is 13 amino acids. Germline loops: CDR1 SGDLS, CDR2 YYNGEE. J was trimmed by 7 bases and V by 3 bases; bases with no gene match: 0. The same data also contributed to another study, on T cells in Graves' hyperthyroidism and ophthalmopathy. In that study: Disease duration under 2 months; hyperthyroidism patients were aged 18 to 65. Most clonotypes that expanded in the thyroid above 0.001 also showed up in blood.

The origin of this receptor is a man aged 18 to 29 with Graves disease. The V gene is TRBV9, the J gene TRBJ2-1; TRBD2 matches at 11 bases. This material consisted of peripheral blood mononuclear cells (PBMCs), taken at new diagnosis, from a patient treated with antithyroid drugs. Here the CDR3 reads CASSGLAGNEQFF. In DNA form, the CDR3 reads TGTGCCAGCAGCGGACTAGCGGGAAATGAGCAGTTCTTC.